One TCR beta chain is described in this entry. The antigen remains undetermined. A read error may account for a junction end that differs from germline. This sample is drawn from a study of cytomegalovirus exposure and HLA in healthy donors. General study findings and limits: Most TCR sequences proved rare, with some public TCRs found in many donors. Later on, an analysis tied some 17,000 TCR beta sequences to HLA alleles at 0.05 false discovery rate. For cytomegalovirus status, the classifier reportedly gave diagnoses with high specificity and sensitivity.

In the PCR, 60 Vbeta and 13 Jbeta primers were used. Profiled with immunoSEQ multiplex PCR; TCRdb holds only in-frame clones, not every one. The sample holds fewer than 250,000 clones, about 84% seen once. The V gene's germline CDR1 is SSHAT and CDR2 FNYEAQ (reference sequence). The CDR3 runs 13 residues. The genes are TRBV7-7 and TRBJ2-1, with D possibly TRBD2 on 6 matching bases. The sample taken for sequencing was PBMCs. This clonotype was sampled from a woman under 40 in good health and CMV-seropositive. The CDR3 here is CASSLSSGLEQFF. The CDR3 coding sequence is TGTGCTAGCAGCTTAAGTAGCGGACTTGAGCAGTTCTTC.